The rows below give T cell receptor beta chains drawn from one sample of a study of cytomegalovirus exposure and HLA in healthy donors. Using immunoSEQ multiplex PCR, the repertoire was profiled, and TCRdb retains in-frame clones only, with some absent. The sample carries over 150,000 clones, about 75% recorded once. Sequences were obtained from PBMCs. These receptor sequences come from a male donor in good health and CMV-seropositive. CDR3s include the opening cysteine and the closing phenylalanine or tryptophan. Each record gives: CDR3 DNA, CDR3 protein, J gene, V gene, D gene, clone size. D genes are given only for firm matches. Clone size, where shown, is once, few, many, or a class for clones that have expanded.

CDR3nt: TGTGCCAGCAGCTTAGGAGGGACAGCCTATGGCTACACCTTC; CDR3aa: CASSLGGTAYGYTF; j_gene: TRBJ1-2; v_gene: TRBV7-6; d_gene: TRBD1; abundance: .
CDR3nt: TGTGCCAGCAGCGTATCACCGTACGCGGTTCGAACCGGGGAGCTGTTTTTT; CDR3aa: CASSVSPYAVRTGELFF; j_gene: TRBJ2-2; v_gene: TRBV9; d_gene: .; abundance: .
CDR3nt: TGTGCCAGCAGCTCCCTGGAAGGGGGCAGGTACCAAGAGACCCAGTACTTC; CDR3aa: CASSSLEGGRYQETQYF; j_gene: TRBJ2-5; v_gene: TRBV7-9; d_gene: TRBD1; abundance: once
CDR3nt: TGTGCCTTTGGGGTAACTGGGGCCAACGTCCTGACCTTC; CDR3aa: CAFGVTGANVLTF; j_gene: TRBJ2-6; v_gene: TRBV30; d_gene: .; abundance: .
CDR3nt: TGTGCCACCAGCAGAGATTTCGGAGGAAATGAAAAACTGTTTTTT; CDR3aa: CATSRDFGGNEKLFF; j_gene: TRBJ1-4; v_gene: TRBV15; d_gene: .; abundance: .
CDR3nt: TGTGCCAGCAGCGTGCTCGGGGATCAAAGTACTGAAGCTTTCTTT; CDR3aa: CASSVLGDQSTEAFF; j_gene: TRBJ1-1; v_gene: TRBV9; d_gene: .; abundance: few
CDR3nt: TGTGCCAGCAGCCAGGATGAGGACAGACACAATCAGCCCCAGCATTTT; CDR3aa: CASSQDEDRHNQPQHF; j_gene: TRBJ1-5; v_gene: TRBV4-2; d_gene: .; abundance: few
CDR3nt: TGTGCCATCAGTGACAGGACAGGGGCGAGCGAGCAGTACTTC; CDR3aa: CAISDRTGASEQYF; j_gene: TRBJ2-7; v_gene: TRBV10-3; d_gene: TRBD1; abundance: .
CDR3nt: TGTGCCAGTAGCCGGGGTGACTGGGGAGAAAAACTGTTTTTT; CDR3aa: CASSRGDWGEKLFF; j_gene: TRBJ1-4; v_gene: TRBV19; d_gene: .; abundance: .
CDR3nt: TGTGCCAGTAGTACACGACAGGGAAGGGGAGAGACCCAGTACTTC; CDR3aa: CASSTRQGRGETQYF; j_gene: TRBJ2-5; v_gene: TRBV19; d_gene: TRBD1; abundance: .
CDR3nt: TGTGCCAGCAGCGTAGACGGGACAGGGGGCCGGATGAACACTGAAGCTTTCTTT; CDR3aa: CASSVDGTGGRMNTEAFF; j_gene: TRBJ1-1; v_gene: TRBV9; d_gene: TRBD1; abundance: once
CDR3nt: TGTGCCAGCAGTTTATATTGGGGACACTACGAGCAGTACTTC; CDR3aa: CASSLYWGHYEQYF; j_gene: TRBJ2-7; v_gene: TRBV27; d_gene: .; abundance: .
CDR3nt: TGTGCCAGCAGGGGCGTTGTAGGGGTGGGCGAGCAGTACTTC; CDR3aa: CASRGVVGVGEQYF; j_gene: TRBJ2-7; v_gene: TRBV6-6; d_gene: .; abundance: .
CDR3nt: TGTGCCAGCAGCCGAACAGATGGTTACGAGCAGTACTTC; CDR3aa: CASSRTDGYEQYF; j_gene: TRBJ2-7; v_gene: TRBV7-2; d_gene: .; abundance: .
CDR3nt: TGTGCCAGCAGCGCGGACAGGGGAAAGGGCTACACCTTC; CDR3aa: CASSADRGKGYTF; j_gene: TRBJ1-2; v_gene: TRBV2; d_gene: TRBD1; abundance: many
CDR3nt: TGCAGCGGTCAGCAGGGTGACCTGGGCGAGCAGTACTTC; CDR3aa: CSGQQGDLGEQYF; j_gene: TRBJ2-7; v_gene: TRBV29-1; d_gene: .; abundance: .
CDR3nt: TGTGCCAGCAGCCCTCCCGTAGGGACAGGGAAGGATCAGCCCCAGCATTTT; CDR3aa: CASSPPVGTGKDQPQHF; j_gene: TRBJ1-5; v_gene: TRBV7-8; d_gene: TRBD1; abundance: .
CDR3nt: TGTGCCAGCAGCTTACGAGCGGGGGCTGAGCAGTTCTTC; CDR3aa: CASSLRAGAEQFF; j_gene: TRBJ2-1; v_gene: TRBV7-2; d_gene: TRBD2; abundance: few
CDR3nt: TGTGCCAGCTCACCGGGAGTCCTGAGGGAGCAGTACTTC; CDR3aa: CASSPGVLREQYF; j_gene: TRBJ2-7; v_gene: TRBV18; d_gene: .; abundance: .
CDR3nt: TGTGCCAGCAGCCAATACAGGCGACTTTACAATGAGCAGTTCTTC; CDR3aa: CASSQYRRLYNEQFF; j_gene: TRBJ2-1; v_gene: TRBV13; d_gene: .; abundance: .
CDR3nt: TGTGCCAGCAGAAGGGACAGGGGGCTGGAGACCCAGTACTTC; CDR3aa: CASRRDRGLETQYF; j_gene: TRBJ2-5; v_gene: TRBV2; d_gene: TRBD1; abundance: .
CDR3nt: TGCGCCAGCAGCCTGTGGACTAGCGGGGGGGCTCGGGAGACCCAGTACTTC; CDR3aa: CASSLWTSGGARETQYF; j_gene: TRBJ2-5; v_gene: TRBV4-1; d_gene: TRBD2; abundance: once
CDR3nt: TGCGCCAGCAGCTTGTCTACAGGAAACTTGAACACCGGGGAGCTGTTTTTT; CDR3aa: CASSLSTGNLNTGELFF; j_gene: TRBJ2-2; v_gene: TRBV5-1; d_gene: .; abundance: few
CDR3nt: TGTGCCAGCAGTACGACAGGGGCGTACAATGAGCAGTTCTTC; CDR3aa: CASSTTGAYNEQFF; j_gene: TRBJ2-1; v_gene: TRBV6-6; d_gene: TRBD1; abundance: .
CDR3nt: TGCGCCAGCAGCTTGGCCAGGGCCCATGAGCAGTTCTTC; CDR3aa: CASSLARAHEQFF; j_gene: TRBJ2-1; v_gene: TRBV5-1; d_gene: .; abundance: .
CDR3nt: TGTGCCAGCAGCTTAGGGCAGTGGCCCCCCTATGGCTACACCTTC; CDR3aa: CASSLGQWPPYGYTF; j_gene: TRBJ1-2; v_gene: TRBV7-9; d_gene: .; abundance: .
CDR3nt: TGTGCCAGCAGCCAGGGGGCCACTGAAGCTTTCTTT; CDR3aa: CASSQGATEAFF; j_gene: TRBJ1-1; v_gene: TRBV5-5; d_gene: TRBD1; abundance: .
CDR3nt: TGCAGCGCCTCTACAGAAGTTCAATCTGGGGCCAACGTCCTGACTTTC; CDR3aa: CSASTEVQSGANVLTF; j_gene: TRBJ2-6; v_gene: TRBV29-1; d_gene: .; abundance: few
CDR3nt: TGTGCCTGGACACTAGCGGGGATGGAAGGCACAGATACGCAGTATTTT; CDR3aa: CAWTLAGMEGTDTQYF; j_gene: TRBJ2-3; v_gene: TRBV30; d_gene: TRBD2; abundance: .
CDR3nt: TGTGCCAGCAGCCTTAGCGGGGGGACACAAGAGACCCAGTACTTC; CDR3aa: CASSLSGGTQETQYF; j_gene: TRBJ2-5; v_gene: TRBV9; d_gene: TRBD2; abundance: .
CDR3nt: TGCAGTGCTAGTATCGGGTACGAGCAGTACTTC; CDR3aa: CSASIGYEQYF; j_gene: TRBJ2-7; v_gene: TRBV20-1; d_gene: .; abundance: .
CDR3nt: TGTGCCAGCAGCCCCAAGGGGACAGGTCTAGCTGAAGCTTTCTTT; CDR3aa: CASSPKGTGLAEAFF; j_gene: TRBJ1-1; v_gene: TRBV5-6; d_gene: TRBD1; abundance: few
CDR3nt: TGTGCCAGCAGCTTAGGGGTAGGGACAGGGTTTGGAGGCTACACCTTC; CDR3aa: CASSLGVGTGFGGYTF; j_gene: TRBJ1-2; v_gene: TRBV7-2; d_gene: TRBD1; abundance: few
CDR3nt: TGTGCCAGCAGGGACCACAGGGGGCCCTCTGGAAACACCATATATTTT; CDR3aa: CASRDHRGPSGNTIYF; j_gene: TRBJ1-3; v_gene: TRBV6-6; d_gene: TRBD1; abundance: .
CDR3nt: TGTGCCAGCAGCCTCCAGGGGAATGAGCAGTTCTTC; CDR3aa: CASSLQGNEQFF; j_gene: TRBJ2-1; v_gene: TRBV7-2; d_gene: .; abundance: .
CDR3nt: TGCGCCAGCAGCCAAGACGCAGGGGGATTTAATCAGCCCCAGCATTTT; CDR3aa: CASSQDAGGFNQPQHF; j_gene: TRBJ1-5; v_gene: TRBV4-1; d_gene: TRBD1; abundance: few
CDR3nt: TGTGCCAGCAGTGAAGCTCCGCGGTACCAAGAGACCCAGTACTTC; CDR3aa: CASSEAPRYQETQYF; j_gene: TRBJ2-5; v_gene: TRBV6-1; d_gene: .; abundance: .
CDR3nt: TGTGCCAGCGGACAGGAATACGAGCAGTACTTC; CDR3aa: CASGQEYEQYF; j_gene: TRBJ2-7; v_gene: TRBV6-1; d_gene: TRBD1; abundance: .
CDR3nt: TGTGCCAGCAGCCTACCAGACAGGTCCTACGAGCAGTACTTC; CDR3aa: CASSLPDRSYEQYF; j_gene: TRBJ2-7; v_gene: TRBV7-9; d_gene: .; abundance: .
CDR3nt: TGTGCCAGCAGTTGGGGGGGGCCAACCTACGAGCAGTACTTC; CDR3aa: CASSWGGPTYEQYF; j_gene: TRBJ2-7; v_gene: TRBV7-9; d_gene: .; abundance: .
CDR3nt: TGTGCCAGCGGCCCCGGGTGGGCGGGCGAGCAGTACTTC; CDR3aa: CASGPGWAGEQYF; j_gene: TRBJ2-7; v_gene: TRBV27; d_gene: .; abundance: .
CDR3nt: TGCGCCAGCAGCCCGAACCTAGCGGGGGTTGGCGGGGAGCTGTTTTTT; CDR3aa: CASSPNLAGVGGELFF; j_gene: TRBJ2-2; v_gene: TRBV4-3; d_gene: TRBD2; abundance: .
CDR3nt: TGTGCCAGCAGCTTAGATCCAACGCAGGAGAACACCGGGGAGCTGTTTTTT; CDR3aa: CASSLDPTQENTGELFF; j_gene: TRBJ2-2; v_gene: TRBV11-2; d_gene: .; abundance: .
CDR3nt: TGTGCCATCGCGGGAAGCTCCTATAATTCACCCCTCCACTTT; CDR3aa: CAIAGSSYNSPLHF; j_gene: TRBJ1-6; v_gene: TRBV10-3; d_gene: .; abundance: once
CDR3nt: TGTGCCAGCAGCTTGGGGGAGGGGGATCTGTATGGCTACACCTTC; CDR3aa: CASSLGEGDLYGYTF; j_gene: TRBJ1-2; v_gene: TRBV5-4; d_gene: .; abundance: .
CDR3nt: TGTGCCAGCAGTTTGGGACAGACAGAAGTTAATGAAAAACTGTTTTTT; CDR3aa: CASSLGQTEVNEKLFF; j_gene: TRBJ1-4; v_gene: TRBV6-5; d_gene: TRBD1; abundance: .
CDR3nt: TGTGCCTGGACGAGCTCTGGGGCCAACGTCCTGACTTTC; CDR3aa: CAWTSSGANVLTF; j_gene: TRBJ2-6; v_gene: TRBV30; d_gene: .; abundance: .
CDR3nt: TGTGCCAGCAGTCCCCCCCTCGGTAGGAGCACTGAAGCTTTCTTT; CDR3aa: CASSPPLGRSTEAFF; j_gene: TRBJ1-1; v_gene: TRBV25-1; d_gene: .; abundance: .
CDR3nt: TGCGCCAGCAGTGGGGGGGGGACTAGCGGCTACGAGCAGTACTTC; CDR3aa: CASSGGGTSGYEQYF; j_gene: TRBJ2-7; v_gene: TRBV10-1; d_gene: TRBD2; abundance: .
CDR3nt: TGCAGCGTTGAAGTCGTCCAGGGTCATGGCTACACCTTC; CDR3aa: CSVEVVQGHGYTF; j_gene: TRBJ1-2; v_gene: TRBV29-1; d_gene: .; abundance: .
CDR3nt: TGTGCCAGCTCACCGGACGGACACTTCAAAAACATTCAGTACTTC; CDR3aa: CASSPDGHFKNIQYF; j_gene: TRBJ2-4; v_gene: TRBV18; d_gene: .; abundance: .
CDR3nt: TGTGCCAGCAGCCAAGAAGGCCCGGCGGGGCCATACAATGAGCAGTTCTTC; CDR3aa: CASSQEGPAGPYNEQFF; j_gene: TRBJ2-1; v_gene: TRBV4-2; d_gene: .; abundance: .
CDR3nt: TGTGCCAGTAGTGGGGAAGGGGAGGTGTATCAGCCCCAGCATTTT; CDR3aa: CASSGEGEVYQPQHF; j_gene: TRBJ1-5; v_gene: TRBV19; d_gene: .; abundance: few
CDR3nt: TGTGCCAGCTCACCGAGCGGTCAAGAGACCCAGTACTTC; CDR3aa: CASSPSGQETQYF; j_gene: TRBJ2-5; v_gene: TRBV18; d_gene: .; abundance: .
CDR3nt: TGTGCCAGCAGCTTAGGCGGAAACTCTGGAAACACCATATATTTT; CDR3aa: CASSLGGNSGNTIYF; j_gene: TRBJ1-3; v_gene: TRBV7-6; d_gene: .; abundance: .
CDR3nt: TGTGCCAGCAGCGTGACCGGGACACCGAACACTGAAGCTTTCTTT; CDR3aa: CASSVTGTPNTEAFF; j_gene: TRBJ1-1; v_gene: TRBV9; d_gene: .; abundance: .
CDR3nt: TGTGCAACCGCGAGTGGGACAGGAAGCTCCTACGAGCAGTACTTC; CDR3aa: CATASGTGSSYEQYF; j_gene: TRBJ2-7; v_gene: TRBV7-6; d_gene: TRBD1; abundance: .